These 12 T cell receptor beta chains came from one sample sequenced in a study of shared clonotypes between healthy human individuals. Naive CD8 populations comprised CD45RO-negative cells positively selected for CCR7, excluding terminally differentiated effector memory CD45RA+ cells. Sequenced by immunoSEQ multiplex PCR; TCRdb stores in-frame clones only, minus some. The table lists 550,000 to 650,000 clones, approximately 96% of them singletons. The sequenced sample was naive CD8+ T cells sorted from blood. The origin of the receptors is a woman in her 30s in good health.

The rearrangement uses TRBV27 and TRBJ2-1, with D possibly called TRBD1 or TRBD2 (5 bases each). Germline values: CDR1 MNHEY, CDR2 SMNVEV (reference sequence). Trimming cost V 5 bases and J 2 bases, with 10 bases left between them. CDR3 length: 14 amino acids. The CDR3, as DNA: TGTGCCAGCAGTATGGTGGGGGCCTACAATGAGCAGTTCTTC. Its protein is CASSMVGAYNEQFF.

In DNA form, the CDR3 reads TGTGCCAGCAGCTTGGGACTAGCGGGAGATCGTTCAGATACGCAGTATTTT. It translates to CASSLGLAGDRSDTQYF. The V and J genes are TRBV5-4 and TRBJ2-3, with 12 positions matching TRBD2. The CDR3 contains 17 residues. CDR1 SGHNT and CDR2 YYREEE come from the germline V gene (reference sequence). J lost 4 bases, V lost 0 bases, and 6 bases had no gene match.

This clone has only one observation. The V and J genes are TRBV6-1 and TRBJ2-7; D might be TRBD1 (6 bases). Trimming shortened V by 2 bases and J by 0 bases, and 14 bases separated the two germline ends. Germline CDR1 and CDR2: MNHNS and SASEGT. There are 16 residues in the CDR3. CDR3 sequence reads: CASSERRSGASYEQYF. The CDR3 coding sequence is TGTGCCAGCAGTGAACGGAGGTCAGGGGCCTCCTACGAGCAGTACTTC.

CDR3 loop: CASSYFIGGIYEQYF. CDR3 sequence (DNA): TGTGCCAGCAGCTACTTCATCGGCGGGATCTACGAGCAGTACTTC. The chain employs TRBV5-6 and TRBJ2-5; D possibly corresponds to TRBD2 (6 bases). The DNA end is a closer match to TRBJ2-7, so the J assignment may be wrong. Per the germline V gene, CDR1 is SGHDT and CDR2 is YYEEEE. This CDR3 comprises 15 residues.

J is TRBJ2-3 and V is TRBV4-1; no clear D. The V end was cut by 0 bases, the J end by 5 bases, with 9 bases between. CDR1 MGHRA and CDR2 YSYEKL come from the germline V gene. CDR3 length: 14 amino acids. CDR3 residues: CASSQEGSGDTQYF. The CDR3 DNA reads as TGCGCCAGCAGCCAAGAGGGCTCGGGAGATACGCAGTATTTT.

The genes are TRBV7-8 and TRBJ2-1; tentatively, D is TRBD1 (5 bases). V lost 0 bases and J 4 bases, leaving 7 bases between the germline ends. The germline V gene encodes CDR1 SGHVS and CDR2 FQNEAQ. This CDR3 has 14 residues. Written as DNA, the CDR3 is TGTGCCAGCAGCTTAGCGGACACTTACAATGAGCAGTTCTTC. Translation gives CASSLADTYNEQFF.

The chain uses TRBV28 and TRBJ2-6; TRBD1 or TRBD2 may be the D gene (5 bases each). The CDR3 sequence is 16 residues long. Germline CDR1 and CDR2: MDHEN and SYDVKM. V was cut by 5 bases and J by 3 bases, with 14 bases left in between. The CDR3 nucleotides read TGTGCCAGCAGTGATGGGGGTTGGGATGGGGCCAACGTCCTGACTTTC. It encodes CASSDGGWDGANVLTF.

The chain couples TRBV5-1 to TRBJ2-1; D is perhaps TRBD2 (6 bases). The CDR3 covers 13 residues. The germline V gene has CDR1 SGHRS and CDR2 YFSETQ. Trimming took 8 bases from V and 8 from J, leaving 17 bases between them. The CDR3 bases are TGCGCCAGTATAGCGGCCTCGGGGGATGAGCAGTTCTTC. Its protein product is CASIAASGDEQFF.

This sequence joins TRBV5-6 and TRBJ2-2; D gene ambiguous. Germline V gives CDR1 SGHDT, CDR2 YYEEEE. The CDR3 totals 15 residues. Trimming took 0 bases from V and 5 from J, leaving 11 bases between them. As DNA, the CDR3 is TGTGCCAGCAGCTTGGCCTCGACCGGTACCGGGGAGCTGTTTTTT. It specifies CASSLASTGTGELFF.

The J gene is TRBJ1-3, the V gene TRBV28, with 7 positions matching TRBD1. With 7 bases clipped from V and 0 bases from J, the junction kept 3 bases outside the gene matches. Germline V gene lookup returns CDR1 MDHEN and CDR2 SYDVKM. This CDR3 has 14 amino acids. CDR3 amino acids: CASNPGGSGNTIYF. The CDR3 DNA reads TGTGCCAGCAACCCAGGGGGCTCTGGAAACACCATATATTTT.

The rearrangement links TRBV15 to TRBJ2-1, with 8 bases aligning to TRBD2. Germline CDR1 and CDR2: LNHNV and YYDKDF (reference sequence). V shed 0 bases, J shed 5 bases, and the junction held 15 bases outside the gene matches. The CDR3 sequence is 19 residues long. For the CDR3, the DNA is TGTGCCACCAGCAGAGACTCTCCCCACGGGAGGGCCACCCACAATGAGCAGTTCTTC. Amino acid sequence: CATSRDSPHGRATHNEQFF.

Turning to this clone: Other DNA sequences in the same sample also yield this CDR3. In DNA, the CDR3 is TGCGCCAGCAGCTTCGGGACCCAAAGCTACGAGCAGTACTTC. It specifies CASSFGTQSYEQYF. V and J are TRBV5-1 and TRBJ2-7; tentatively, D is TRBD1 or TRBD2 (5 bases each). The germline V and J ends were trimmed by 2 bases and 3 bases, with 12 bases remaining between them. The germline CDR1 and CDR2 sequences are SGHRS and YFSETQ. This CDR3 comprises 14 residues.